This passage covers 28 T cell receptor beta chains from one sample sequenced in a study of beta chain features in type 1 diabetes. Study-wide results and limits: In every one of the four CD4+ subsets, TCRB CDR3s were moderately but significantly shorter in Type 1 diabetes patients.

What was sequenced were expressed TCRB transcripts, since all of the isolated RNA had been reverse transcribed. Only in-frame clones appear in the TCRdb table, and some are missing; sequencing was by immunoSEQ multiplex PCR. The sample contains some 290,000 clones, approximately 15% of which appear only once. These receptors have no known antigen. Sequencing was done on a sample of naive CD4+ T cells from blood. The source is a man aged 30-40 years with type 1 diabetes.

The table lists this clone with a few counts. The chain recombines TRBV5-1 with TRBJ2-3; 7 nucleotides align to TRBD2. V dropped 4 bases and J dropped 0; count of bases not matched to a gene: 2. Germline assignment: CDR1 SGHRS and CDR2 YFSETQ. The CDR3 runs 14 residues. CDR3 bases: TGCGCCAGCAGCCCTAGCGGAAGCACAGATACGCAGTATTTT. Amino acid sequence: CASSPSGSTDTQYF.

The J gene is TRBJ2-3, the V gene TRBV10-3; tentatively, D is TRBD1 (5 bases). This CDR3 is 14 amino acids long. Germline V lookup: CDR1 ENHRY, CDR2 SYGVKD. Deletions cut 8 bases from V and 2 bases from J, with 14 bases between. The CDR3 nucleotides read TGTGCCATCTGGGGCCAAGGATCCACAGATACGCAGTATTTT. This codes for CAIWGQGSTDTQYF.

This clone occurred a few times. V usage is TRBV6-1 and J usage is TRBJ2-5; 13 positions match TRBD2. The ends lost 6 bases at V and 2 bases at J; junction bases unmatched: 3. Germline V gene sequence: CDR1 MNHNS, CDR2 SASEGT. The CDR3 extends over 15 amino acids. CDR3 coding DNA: TGTGCCAGCAGATCGGGACTAGCGGGACAAGAGACCCAGTACTTC. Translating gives CASRSGLAGQETQYF.

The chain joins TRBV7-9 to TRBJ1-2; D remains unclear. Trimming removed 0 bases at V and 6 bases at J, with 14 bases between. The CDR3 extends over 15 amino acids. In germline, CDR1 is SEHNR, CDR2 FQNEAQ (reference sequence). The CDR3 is CASSLALGGSDGYTF. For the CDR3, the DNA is TGTGCCAGCAGCTTAGCGCTTGGTGGCAGCGATGGCTACACCTTC. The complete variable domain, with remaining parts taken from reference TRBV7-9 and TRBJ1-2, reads DTGVSQNPRHKITKRGQNVTFRCDPISEHNRLYWYRQTLGQGPEFLTYFQNEAQLEKSRLLSDRFSAERPKGSFSTLEIQRTEQGDSAMYLCASSLALGGSDGYTFGSGTRLTVV.

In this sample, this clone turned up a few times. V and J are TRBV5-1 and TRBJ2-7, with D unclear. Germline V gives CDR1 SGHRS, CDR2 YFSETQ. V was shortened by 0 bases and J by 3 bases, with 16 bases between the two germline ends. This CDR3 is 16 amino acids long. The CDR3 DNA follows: TGCGCCAGCAGCTTGGGCCAAAGAGTTTCAAGCTACGAGCAGTACTTC. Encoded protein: CASSLGQRVSSYEQYF.

The CDR3, as DNA: TGTGCCACCAGCAGAGCGGAGGCCGGGGAGCTGTTTTTT. This sequence encodes CATSRAEAGELFF. The V gene is TRBV15, the J gene TRBJ2-2; D possibly corresponds to TRBD2 (5 bases). There are 13 residues in the CDR3. CDR1 LNHNV and CDR2 YYDKDF come from the germline V gene (reference sequence). V lost 1 base, J lost 6 bases, and 6 bases lay in between.

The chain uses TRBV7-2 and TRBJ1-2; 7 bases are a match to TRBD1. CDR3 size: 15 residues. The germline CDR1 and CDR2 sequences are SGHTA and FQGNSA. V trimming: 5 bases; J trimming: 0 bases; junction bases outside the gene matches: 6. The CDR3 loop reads CASSAGQSPNYGYTF. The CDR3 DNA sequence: TGTGCCAGCAGCGCGGGACAGTCTCCTAACTATGGCTACACCTTC.

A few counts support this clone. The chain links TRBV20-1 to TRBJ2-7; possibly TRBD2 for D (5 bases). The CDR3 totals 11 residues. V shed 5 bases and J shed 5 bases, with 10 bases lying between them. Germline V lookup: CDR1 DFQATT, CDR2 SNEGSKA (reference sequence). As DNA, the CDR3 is TGCAGTGCTGCTAGCAGACACGAGCAGTACTTC. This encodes CSAASRHEQYF.

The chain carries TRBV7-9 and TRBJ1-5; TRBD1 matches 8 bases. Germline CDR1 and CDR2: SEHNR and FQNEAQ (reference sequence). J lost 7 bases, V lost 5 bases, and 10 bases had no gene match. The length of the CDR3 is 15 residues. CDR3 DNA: TGTGCCAGCAGCCCGATGACAGGGGAGGGCCAGCCCCAGCATTTT. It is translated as CASSPMTGEGQPQHF. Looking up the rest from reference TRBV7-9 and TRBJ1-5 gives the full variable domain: DTGVSQNPRHKITKRGQNVTFRCDPISEHNRLYWYRQTLGQGPEFLTYFQNEAQLEKSRLLSDRFSAERPKGSFSTLEIQRTEQGDSAMYLCASSPMTGEGQPQHFGDGTRLSIL.

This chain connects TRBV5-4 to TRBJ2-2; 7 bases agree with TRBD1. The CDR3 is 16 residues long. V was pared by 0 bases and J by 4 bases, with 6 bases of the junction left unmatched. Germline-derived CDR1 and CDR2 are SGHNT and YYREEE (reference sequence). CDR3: CASSLERGQVTGELFF. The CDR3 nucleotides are TGTGCCAGCAGCTTGGAAAGGGGGCAAGTCACCGGGGAGCTGTTTTTT.

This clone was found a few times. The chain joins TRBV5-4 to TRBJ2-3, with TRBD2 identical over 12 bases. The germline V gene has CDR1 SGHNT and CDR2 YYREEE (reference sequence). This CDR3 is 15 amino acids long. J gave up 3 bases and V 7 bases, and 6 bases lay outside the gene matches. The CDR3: CASYPSGRATDTQYF. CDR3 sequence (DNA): TGTGCCAGCTATCCTAGCGGGAGGGCAACAGATACGCAGTATTTT. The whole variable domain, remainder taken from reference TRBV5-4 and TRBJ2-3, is ETGVTQSPTHLIKTRGQQVTLRCSSQSGHNTVSWYQQALGQGPQFIFQYYREEENGRGNFPPRFSGLQFPNYSSELNVNALELDDSALYLCASYPSGRATDTQYFGPGTRLTVL.

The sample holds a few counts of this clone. This CDR3 reads CAWSREGGQETQYF. As DNA, the CDR3 is TGTGCCTGGAGCCGTGAGGGAGGACAAGAGACCCAGTACTTC. The gene calls are TRBV30 and TRBJ2-5, with a tentative D call TRBD2 (6 bases). This CDR3 has 14 amino acids. V lost 3 bases and J lost 2, with 13 bases in between. Germline V gene lookup returns CDR1 GTSNPN and CDR2 SVGIG (reference sequence).

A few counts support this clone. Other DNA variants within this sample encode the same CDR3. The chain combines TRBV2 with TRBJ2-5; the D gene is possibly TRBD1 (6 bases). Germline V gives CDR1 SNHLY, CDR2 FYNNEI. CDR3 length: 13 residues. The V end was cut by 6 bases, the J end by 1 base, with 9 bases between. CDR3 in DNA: TGTGCCAGCAGCCGGGACACCCAAGAGACCCAGTACTTC. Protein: CASSRDTQETQYF.

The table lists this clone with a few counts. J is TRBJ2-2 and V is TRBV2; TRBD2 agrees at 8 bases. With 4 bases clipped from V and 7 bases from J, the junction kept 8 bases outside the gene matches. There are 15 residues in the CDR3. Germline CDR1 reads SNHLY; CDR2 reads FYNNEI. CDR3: CASSALSGGVGELFF. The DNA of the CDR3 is TGTGCCAGCAGTGCTCTCAGCGGGGGTGTCGGGGAGCTGTTTTTT. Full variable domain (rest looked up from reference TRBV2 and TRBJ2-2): EPEVTQTPSHQVTQMGQEVILRCVPISNHLYFYWYRQILGQKVEFLVSFYNNEISEKSEIFDDQFSVERPDGSNFTLKIRSTKLEDSAMYFCASSALSGGVGELFFGEGSRLTVL.

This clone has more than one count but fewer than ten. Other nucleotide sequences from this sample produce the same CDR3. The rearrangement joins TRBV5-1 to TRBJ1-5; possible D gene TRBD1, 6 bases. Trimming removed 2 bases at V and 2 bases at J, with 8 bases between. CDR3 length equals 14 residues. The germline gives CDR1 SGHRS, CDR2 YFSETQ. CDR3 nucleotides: TGCGCCAGCAGCTTAGGGGGGGGCAATCAGCCCCAGCATTTT. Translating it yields CASSLGGGNQPQHF.

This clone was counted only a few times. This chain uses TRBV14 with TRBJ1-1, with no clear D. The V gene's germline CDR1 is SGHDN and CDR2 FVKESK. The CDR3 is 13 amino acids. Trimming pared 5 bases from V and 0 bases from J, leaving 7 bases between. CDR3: CASSYNLNTEAFF. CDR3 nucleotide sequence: TGTGCCAGCAGCTACAATCTGAACACTGAAGCTTTCTTT.

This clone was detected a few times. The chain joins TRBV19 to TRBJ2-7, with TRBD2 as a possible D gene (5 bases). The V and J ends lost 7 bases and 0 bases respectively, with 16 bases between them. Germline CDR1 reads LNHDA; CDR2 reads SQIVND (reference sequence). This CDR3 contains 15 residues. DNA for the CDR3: TGTGCCAGTACCACCATAGTGGGGAGCTCCTACGAGCAGTACTTC. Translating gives CASTTIVGSSYEQYF.

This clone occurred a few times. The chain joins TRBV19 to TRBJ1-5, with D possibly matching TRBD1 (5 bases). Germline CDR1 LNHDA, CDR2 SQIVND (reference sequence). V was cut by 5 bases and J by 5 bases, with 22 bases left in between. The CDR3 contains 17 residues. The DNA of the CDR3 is TGTGCCAGTAGTGTGCTCAGGGCATCTGTCTCGCATCAGCCCCAGCATTTT. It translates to CASSVLRASVSHQPQHF. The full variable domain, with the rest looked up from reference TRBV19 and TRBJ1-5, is DGGITQSPKYLFRKEGQNVTLSCEQNLNHDAMYWYRQDPGQGLRLIYYSQIVNDFQKGDIAEGYSVSREKKESFPLTVTSAQKNPTAFYLCASSVLRASVSHQPQHFGDGTRLSIL.

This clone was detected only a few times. The CDR3 DNA reads as TGTGCCTGGAGTCCGGGGAGGGGGAATTACGAGCAGTACTTC. It encodes CAWSPGRGNYEQYF. The rearrangement joins TRBV30 to TRBJ2-7, with a possible D match to TRBD2 (7 bases). With 2 bases removed from V and 4 bases from J, the gap between germline ends came to 15 bases. The CDR3 is made up of 14 amino acids. Germline V gives CDR1 GTSNPN, CDR2 SVGIG (reference sequence).

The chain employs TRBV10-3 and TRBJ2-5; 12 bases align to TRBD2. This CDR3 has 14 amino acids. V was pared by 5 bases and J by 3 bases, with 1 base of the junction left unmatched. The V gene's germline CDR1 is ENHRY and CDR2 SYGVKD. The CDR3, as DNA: TGTGCCATCAGTCGACTAGCGGGAGAAGAGACCCAGTACTTC. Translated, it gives CAISRLAGEETQYF.

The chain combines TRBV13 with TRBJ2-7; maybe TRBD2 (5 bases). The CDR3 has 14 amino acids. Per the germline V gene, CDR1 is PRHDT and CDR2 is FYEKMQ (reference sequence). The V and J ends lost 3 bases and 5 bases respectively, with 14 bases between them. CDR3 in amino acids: CASSFGLAGDEQYF. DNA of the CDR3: TGTGCCAGCAGCTTTGGCCTAGCAGGCGACGAGCAGTACTTC.

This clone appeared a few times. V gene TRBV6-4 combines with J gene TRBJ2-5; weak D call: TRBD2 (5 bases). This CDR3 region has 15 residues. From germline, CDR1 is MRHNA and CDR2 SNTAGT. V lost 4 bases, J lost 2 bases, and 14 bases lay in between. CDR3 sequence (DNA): TGTGCCAGCAGTGCTCAACCCGGGAATCAAGAGACCCAGTACTTC. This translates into CASSAQPGNQETQYF.

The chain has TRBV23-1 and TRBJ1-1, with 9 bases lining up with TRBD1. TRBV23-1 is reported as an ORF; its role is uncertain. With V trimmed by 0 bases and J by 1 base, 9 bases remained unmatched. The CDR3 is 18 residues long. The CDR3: CASSQSDGTGNGNTEAFF. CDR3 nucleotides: TGCGCCAGCAGTCAATCGGACGGGACAGGGAATGGGAACACTGAAGCTTTCTTT.

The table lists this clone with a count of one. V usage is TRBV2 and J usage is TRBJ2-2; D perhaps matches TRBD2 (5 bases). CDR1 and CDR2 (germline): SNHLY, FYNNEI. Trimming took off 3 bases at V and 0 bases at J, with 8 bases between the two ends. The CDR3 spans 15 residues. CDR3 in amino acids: CASSESGTNTGELFF. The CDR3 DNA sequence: TGTGCCAGCAGTGAGAGCGGTACGAACACCGGGGAGCTGTTTTTT.

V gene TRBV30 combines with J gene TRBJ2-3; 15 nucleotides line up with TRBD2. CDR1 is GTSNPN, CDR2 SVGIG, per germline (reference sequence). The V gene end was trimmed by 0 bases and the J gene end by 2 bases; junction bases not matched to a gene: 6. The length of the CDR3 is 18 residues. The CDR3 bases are TGTGCCTGGAGTGTAGGACTAGCGGGAGGGCTCTTCACAGATACGCAGTATTTT. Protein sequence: CAWSVGLAGGLFTDTQYF.

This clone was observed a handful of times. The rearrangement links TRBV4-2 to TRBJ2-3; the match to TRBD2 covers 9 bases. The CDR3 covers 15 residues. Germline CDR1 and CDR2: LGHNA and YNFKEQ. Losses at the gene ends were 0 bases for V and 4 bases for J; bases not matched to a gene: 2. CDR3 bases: TGTGCCAGCAGCCAAGAGGAGCGGGAGGCAGATACGCAGTATTTT. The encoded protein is CASSQEEREADTQYF.

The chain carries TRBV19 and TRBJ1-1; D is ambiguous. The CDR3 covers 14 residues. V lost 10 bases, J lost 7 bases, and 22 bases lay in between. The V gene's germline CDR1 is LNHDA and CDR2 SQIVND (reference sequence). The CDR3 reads CATSSWEARGEAFF. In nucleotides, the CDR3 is TGTGCCACATCCTCTTGGGAGGCGCGAGGTGAAGCTTTCTTT.

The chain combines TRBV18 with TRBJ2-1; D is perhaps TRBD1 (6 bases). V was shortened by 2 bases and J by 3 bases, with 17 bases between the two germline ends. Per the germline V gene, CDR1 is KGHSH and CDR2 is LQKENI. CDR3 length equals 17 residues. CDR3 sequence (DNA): TGTGCCAGCTCACCAATAAGCAGACAGGCCAACTACAATGAGCAGTTCTTC. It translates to CASSPISRQANYNEQFF.